A selection of T cell receptor beta chains follows, all from one sample in a study of shared clonotypes between healthy human individuals. Assay: immunoSEQ multiplex PCR; the TCRdb copy retains only in-frame clones and omits some. The sample shows 1.5 million to 2.5 million clones, about 95% of them seen only once. The sample comprised naive CD8+ T cells sorted from blood. These TCRs come from a man aged 18-30 years in good health. CDR3s include the opening cysteine and the closing phenylalanine or tryptophan. A D gene is named only where the DNA matches it firmly. The size field is filled for only some rows; it gives once, few, many or a size class.

TRBJ2-7	TRBV4-1	NA	TRBD2	CASSQETSGSYEQYF	TGCGCCAGCAGCCAAGAGACTAGCGGCTCCTACGAGCAGTACTTC
TRBJ2-7	TRBV4-1	NA	NA	CASSQVPSALYEQYF	TGCGCCAGCAGCCAAGTCCCTAGTGCCCTATACGAGCAGTACTTC
TRBJ2-7	TRBV29-1	NA	NA	CSVEERESYEQYF	TGCAGCGTTGAAGAGCGGGAATCCTACGAGCAGTACTTC
TRBJ2-5	TRBV27	NA	TRBD2	CASSDPSGKISGTQYF	TGTGCCAGCAGTGATCCTAGCGGGAAGATTTCAGGGACCCAGTACTTC
TRBJ1-6	TRBV7-2	NA	NA	CASSLEAGSPLHF	TGTGCCAGCAGCTTAGAGGCGGGTTCACCCCTCCACTTT
TRBJ2-3	TRBV10-3	NA	NA	CAISEKERSPFTDTQYF	TGTGCCATCAGTGAGAAAGAGCGGAGCCCCTTCACAGATACGCAGTATTTT
TRBJ1-1	TRBV7-2	NA	TRBD1	CASSLVGTGNTEAFF	TGTGCCAGCAGCTTGGTCGGGACAGGGAACACTGAAGCTTTCTTT
TRBJ2-3	TRBV14	NA	TRBD2	CASSQDGASGEEGYTQYF	TGTGCCAGCAGCCAAGATGGCGCTAGCGGGGAGGAAGGGTATACGCAGTATTTT
TRBJ2-7	TRBV5-6	NA	NA	CASSLWGHEQYF	TGTGCCAGCAGCTTGTGGGGGCACGAGCAGTACTTC
TRBJ2-4	TRBV7-7	NA	NA	CASSPASLRLAKNIQYF	TGTGCTAGCAGCCCCGCAAGTTTACGACTAGCCAAAAACATTCAGTACTTC
TRBJ2-7	TRBV5-1	NA	NA	CASSLGSGGYEQYF	TGCGCCAGCAGCTTGGGCTCCGGGGGCTACGAGCAGTACTTC
TRBJ2-1	TRBV4-3	NA	TRBD2	CASSQDSSGRNEQFF	TGCGCCAGCAGCCAAGATTCCAGCGGGAGGAATGAGCAGTTCTTC
TRBJ2-3	TRBV4-2	NA	TRBD2	CASSQEVAGGPDTQYF	TGTGCCAGCAGCCAAGAAGTAGCGGGGGGCCCAGATACGCAGTATTTT
TRBJ2-2	TRBV5-1	NA	TRBD1	CASSEGQGGITGELFF	TGCGCCAGCAGCGAGGGACAGGGAGGGATCACCGGGGAGCTGTTTTTT
TRBJ2-7	TRBV11-2	NA	NA	CASSLAEYEQYF	TGTGCCAGCAGCTTAGCAGAGTACGAGCAGTACTTC
TRBJ1-1	TRBV6-5	NA	NA	CASSIDRNTEAFF	TGTGCCAGCAGTATAGACAGGAACACTGAAGCTTTCTTT
TRBJ2-1	TRBV28	NA	TRBD1	CASSLWTGEYNEQFF	TGTGCCAGCAGTTTATGGACAGGGGAGTACAATGAGCAGTTCTTC
TRBJ2-5	TRBV27	NA	TRBD2	CASSSAGTSFQETQYF	TGTGCCAGCAGTTCAGCCGGGACTAGCTTTCAAGAGACCCAGTACTTC
TRBJ1-2	TRBV6-5	NA	TRBD1	CASSYLGTDSYGYTF	TGTGCCAGCAGTTATTTAGGGACAGATAGTTATGGCTACACCTTC
TRBJ1-2	TRBV12-5	NA	NA	CASGLVERARYTF	TGTGCTAGTGGTTTGGTAGAAAGGGCCCGCTACACCTTC
TRBJ1-1	TRBV30	few	NA	CAWGVLNTEAFF	TGTGCCTGGGGGGTCCTGAACACTGAAGCTTTCTTT
TRBJ1-5	TRBV28	NA	NA	CASSLTGGLDQPQHF	TGTGCCAGCAGTTTAACCGGGGGGCTGGATCAGCCCCAGCATTTT
TRBJ2-2	TRBV21-1	NA	NA	CASPGGRTGELFF	TGTGCCAGCCCGGGGGGTCGGACCGGGGAGCTGTTTTTT
TRBJ2-1	TRBV5-4	once	NA	CASSGAVGNEQFF	TGTGCCAGCAGCGGGGCGGTTGGCAATGAGCAGTTCTTC
TRBJ2-7	TRBV19	NA	NA	CASSQSGTSYEQYF	TGTGCCAGTAGTCAGTCCGGGACATCCTACGAGCAGTACTTC
TRBJ2-7	TRBV6-6	NA	NA	CASSYLVGTSYEQYF	TGTGCCAGCAGTTACCTGGTAGGGACCTCCTACGAGCAGTACTTC
TRBJ2-7	TRBV27	NA	TRBD1	CASSPVTGNHEQYF	TGTGCCAGCAGTCCGGTGACAGGGAACCACGAGCAGTACTTC
TRBJ2-1	TRBV4-2	NA	NA	CASSQTGEYNEQFF	TGTGCCAGCAGCCAGACGGGGGAATACAATGAGCAGTTCTTC
TRBJ1-1	TRBV4-3	NA	NA	CASSLMLGAGAEAFF	TGCGCCAGCAGCCTCATGCTAGGGGCTGGGGCCGAAGCTTTCTTT
TRBJ2-7	TRBV14	NA	TRBD1	CASSQGEGALHEQYF	TGTGCCAGCAGCCAAGGAGAGGGGGCATTACACGAGCAGTACTTC
TRBJ2-1	TRBV6-5	NA	NA	CASSYASGSNEQFF	TGTGCCAGCAGTTACGCTTCAGGGTCCAATGAGCAGTTCTTC
TRBJ1-2	TRBV28	once	NA	CASSLGGHTNYGYTF	TGTGCCAGCAGTTTAGGGGGGCATACTAACTATGGCTACACCTTC
TRBJ1-5	TRBV28	NA	NA	CASSLGQGNQPQHF	TGTGCCAGCAGTTTGGGCCAGGGCAATCAGCCCCAGCATTTT
TRBJ2-2	TRBV7-6	NA	NA	CASSALDGYTGELFF	TGTGCCAGCAGCGCACTCGACGGCTACACCGGGGAGCTGTTTTTT
TRBJ1-5	TRBV4-1	NA	NA	CASSHRDTTQPQHF	TGCGCCAGCAGCCATCGGGACACTACTCAGCCCCAGCATTTT
TRBJ2-5	TRBV15	once	NA	CATSGLTGTAAGTQYF	TGTGCCACCAGCGGATTGACCGGGACGGCGGCGGGGACCCAGTACTTC
TRBJ2-1	TRBV4-1	NA	NA	CASSQEAGLTLEQFF	TGCGCCAGCAGCCAAGAGGCGGGCCTCACACTTGAGCAGTTCTTC
TRBJ1-1	TRBV29-1	NA	TRBD1	CSVLQGGTEAFF	TGCAGCGTGCTTCAGGGGGGGACTGAAGCTTTCTTT
TRBJ2-7	TRBV28	NA	NA	CASSFVGGTREQYF	TGTGCCAGCAGTTTCGTAGGGGGGACGCGCGAGCAGTACTTC
TRBJ2-7	TRBV14	NA	NA	CASSPGTDTYEQYF	TGTGCCAGCAGCCCCGGGACGGACACCTACGAGCAGTACTTC
TRBJ1-6	TRBV30	NA	NA	CAWQLPGSSYNSPLHF	TGTGCCTGGCAACTTCCAGGGAGCTCCTATAATTCACCCCTCCACTTT
TRBJ2-7	TRBV2	once	TRBD1	CASRATGAPYEQYF	TGTGCCAGCAGGGCTACAGGGGCTCCCTACGAGCAGTACTTC
TRBJ2-7	TRBV15	NA	NA	CATSQGGSYEQYF	TGTGCCACCAGCCAGGGGGGTTCCTACGAGCAGTACTTC
TRBJ1-2	TRBV10-3	NA	TRBD1	CAASTPGQGVKGYTF	TGTGCCGCATCAACCCCGGGACAGGGGGTAAAAGGCTACACCTTC
TRBJ2-7	TRBV27	NA	NA	CASSALGGGVYEQYF	TGTGCCAGCAGTGCCCTCGGGGGCGGGGTCTACGAGCAGTACTTC
TRBJ2-1	TRBV7-8	NA	TRBD2	CASSVRLAGRYNEQFF	TGTGCCAGCAGCGTAAGACTAGCGGGGAGGTACAATGAGCAGTTCTTC
TRBJ2-1	TRBV27	NA	NA	CASSPYSFSSYNEQFF	TGTGCCAGCAGTCCGTACAGCTTCAGCTCCTACAATGAGCAGTTCTTC
TRBJ1-1	TRBV30	few	NA	CAWNLPIMNTEAFF	TGTGCCTGGAACCTACCGATAATGAACACTGAAGCTTTCTTT
TRBJ2-1	TRBV10-3	NA	NA	CAISDQEKSYNEQFF	TGTGCCATCAGTGATCAGGAAAAGTCCTACAATGAGCAGTTCTTC
TRBJ2-5	TRBV5-6	once	NA	CASSPVAGETQYF	TGTGCCAGCAGCCCGGTAGCTGGGGAGACCCAGTACTTC
TRBJ2-7	TRBV5-1	NA	TRBD2	CASSLSTSGNYEQYF	TGCGCCAGCAGCTTGAGTACTAGCGGGAACTACGAGCAGTACTTC
TRBJ1-3	TRBV28	NA	NA	CASGWDGGNTIYF	TGTGCCAGCGGGTGGGACGGAGGTAACACCATATATTTT
TRBJ2-2	TRBV7-9	NA	NA	CASSPPTGKGAGELFF	TGTGCCAGCAGCCCTCCAACAGGGAAAGGCGCCGGGGAGCTGTTTTTT
TRBJ1-4	TRBV7-2	NA	NA	CASSLVVGRYRRFKKLFF	TGTGCCAGCAGCTTAGTCGTAGGCAGGTACAGGCGGTTTAAGAAACTGTTTTTT
TRBJ2-1	TRBV5-1	NA	NA	CASSLEPQGEANEQFF	TGCGCCAGCAGCTTGGAACCGCAGGGGGAGGCCAATGAGCAGTTCTTC
TRBJ2-1	TRBV9	NA	TRBD1	CASSTETGWNEQFF	TGTGCCAGCAGCACGGAGACAGGGTGGAATGAGCAGTTCTTC
TRBJ2-1	TRBV2	NA	NA	CATLIGAGGYDNEQFF	TGTGCCACCCTGATAGGGGCCGGGGGCTATGACAATGAGCAGTTCTTC
TRBJ2-7	TRBV5-6	NA	NA	CASSAGVAYEQYF	TGTGCCAGCAGCGCCGGTGTGGCGTACGAGCAGTACTTC
TRBJ2-7	TRBV10-3	once	NA	CAISDPGSSYEQYF	TGTGCCATCAGTGATCCAGGGAGCTCCTACGAGCAGTACTTC
TRBJ2-5	TRBV4-1	NA	TRBD2	CASSQVGGGKLETQYF	TGCGCCAGCAGCCAAGTTGGGGGGGGAAAATTAGAGACCCAGTACTTC